This note documents a single T cell receptor beta chain sequence. Its antigen has not been determined. The record has no base qualities; no much larger clone is one base away. One collaborating source in Seattle enrolled patients while the patients were actively infected and followed the patients over time throughout the course of disease. Each collaborating institution followed its own protocols to collect whole blood in K2EDTA tubes. For TCRbeta analysis, collaborators shipped samples in one of three forms: frozen whole blood, isolated PBMCs, or DNA extracted from either of those sample types. The sample is drawn from a study of blood T cell repertoires in COVID-19 (dated by TCRdb to between 2020 and 2021). Describing the broader study: Samples covering the acute and convalescent phases of COVID-19 were provided by collaborators in the United States, Italy and Spain. The prospective study material was composed of cDNA or gDNA derived from T cells, B-cell-depleted T cells, or PBMCs. Deeply sampled blood TCRbeta repertoires from subjects exposed to, actively infected with, or recovered from COVID-19 were included in the dataset. The repertoires were released in a freely available public database meant as a resource for research on the immune response to SARS-CoV-2. Samples came from the ongoing ImmuneRACE study (first 160 participants) plus 1,254 subjects from 6 global collaborators. A de-identified subject ID, COVID-19 status, age in years and sex were almost always included in the sample metadata. Where available, HLA class I and class II types were obtained from metadata supplied by the sample provider rather than from assay-based typing. General conclusions and limits of the study: The quantity of clinical and demographic metadata differed by source and by participant and was supplied without curation.

The germline V gene supplies CDR1 SGHVS and CDR2 FQNEAQ. Between the V and J ends, shortened by 1 base and 0 bases respectively, the junction contains 14 bases. The CDR3 measures 17 amino acids from cysteine to phenylalanine. The sequence is cut down to CDR3 DNA, 51 bases in frame from base 1. The immunoSEQ Assay, a bias-controlled multiplex PCR, was used to amplify TCRbeta CDR3 regions from genomic DNA. In the authors' own workflow: Nucleated cell counts per sample were estimated from amplification of reference gene primers within the assay. To quantify the absolute abundance of each unique TCRbeta CDR3 rearrangement, sequence reads were collapsed and filtered. Productive Simpson clonality was computed per sample as the square root of Simpson's diversity index over productive rearrangements. TCRdb carries this immuneACCESS record with in-frame sequences only. Its versions omit some clonotypes, under half of them owing to an unresolved V gene in the studies checked, with the rest unexplained. V and J calls and clone size are those listed in that table; D and trimming were worked out from the DNA. This sample has roughly 250,000 clones in its table, and 85% to 90% of those were observed once. The ten largest clones capture approximately 12% of the sample.

The sequence links TRBV7-8 to TRBJ2-3, and TRBD2 may be the D gene, going by 6 matching bases. This TCR was recovered from a woman in her twenties or thirties with COVID-19, enrolled during active disease. The sequencing input was peripheral blood. The nucleotides are TGTGCCAGCAGCTTAGAAGGTCTGGGGAGGAGCACAGATACGCAGTATTTT. This yields the protein CASSLEGLGRSTDTQYF. Supplemented by the reference TRBV7-8 and TRBJ2-3 proteins around the CDR3, the complete variable domain is GAGVSQSPRYKVAKRGQDVALRCDPISGHVSLFWYQQALGQGPEFLTYFQNEAQLDKSGLPSDRFFAERPEGSVSTLKIQRTQQEDSAVYLCASSLEGLGRSTDTQYFGPGTRLTVL.